This T cell receptor (beta chain) was sequenced for a study of CD8+ T cells in alopecia areata. Study findings and constraints: Elevated clonality characterized lesional scalp relative to normal scalp, particularly in alopecia totalis/universalis. Unlike in mice, where it was clearer, TCR sharing across patients was less clear, possibly HLA-related.

Regarding this clone: Its antigen is not identified.

The sorting of PBMCs gave CD4+ and CD8+ T cells. The CDR3 spans 16 residues. V gave up 2 bases and J gave up 4 bases; unmatched junction bases: 7. Germline loops: CDR1 MNHNS, CDR2 SASEGT. As the sequencing template, cDNA was produced by extracting RNA and reverse transcribing it. Assay used: immunoSEQ multiplex PCR; TCRdb lists only in-frame clones, some missing. Among approximately 150,000 clones listed, 47% were seen once. This receptor was obtained from a human donor with alopecia areata. The chain recombines TRBV6-1 with TRBJ1-2, with 10 bases fitting TRBD1. Material: CD4+ T cells sorted from blood. The CDR3 region has the DNA TGTGCCAGCAGTGAAATCGGACAGGGGGTCGGCTATGGCTACACCTTC. This sequence encodes CASSEIGQGVGYGYTF.